These T cell receptor beta chains were read from a single sample in a study of T cell responses to AZD1222 COVID-19 vaccine. Profiled with immunoSEQ multiplex PCR; TCRdb holds only in-frame clones, not every one. The repertoire holds approximately 120,000 clones, with approximately 89% as singletons. Sequences were derived from peripheral blood, sampled 28 days after the second AZD1222 dose. The receptors originated from an adult who received the AZD1222 COVID-19 vaccine. CDR3s include the opening cysteine and the closing phenylalanine or tryptophan. Fields, in order: D gene, V gene, J gene, clone size, CDR3 protein, CDR3 DNA. A D gene is named only where the DNA matches it firmly. Only some rows state a clone size, as once, few, many or a class for expanded clones.

.,TRBV6-1,TRBJ1-1,.,CASSEPKSWRGYTEAFF,TGTGCCAGCAGTGAACCAAAATCATGGAGGGGGTACACTGAAGCTTTCTTT
.,TRBV4-3,TRBJ2-6,.,CASSTRDFLSGANVLTF,TGCGCCAGCAGCACCCGGGACTTTCTCTCTGGGGCCAACGTCCTGACTTTC
.,TRBV27,TRBJ1-2,.,CASSFGLGLYGYTF,TGTGCCAGCAGTTTCGGTTTGGGACTATACGGCTACACCTTC
.,TRBV7-3,TRBJ2-1,.,CASGRGYDEQFF,TGTGCCAGCGGCCGGGGCTACGATGAGCAGTTCTTC
TRBD1,TRBV4-2,TRBJ2-5,.,CASSPSSALNTGVETQYF,TGTGCCAGCAGCCCGTCATCGGCCCTTAATACAGGGGTAGAGACCCAGTACTTC
TRBD2,TRBV9,TRBJ2-1,few,CASSAPRVAGVAEQFF,TGTGCCAGCAGCGCCCCCCGGGTTGCGGGAGTCGCTGAGCAGTTCTTC
.,TRBV20-1,TRBJ1-4,once,CSATDSEKLFF,TGCAGTGCTACGGACAGCGAAAAACTGTTTTTT
TRBD2,TRBV11-2,TRBJ2-1,.,CASSLFGGGSYNEQFF,TGTGCCAGCAGCTTATTTGGGGGGGGATCCTACAATGAGCAGTTCTTC
.,TRBV10-3,TRBJ2-6,.,CAISHEFSGANVLTF,TGTGCCATCAGTCACGAGTTTTCTGGGGCCAACGTCCTGACTTTC
.,TRBV6-1,TRBJ1-3,.,CASSDQSGASGNTIYF,TGTGCCAGCAGTGACCAATCAGGGGCTAGCGGAAACACCATATATTTT
.,TRBV4-1,TRBJ2-5,.,CASSQVTRTETQYF,TGCGCCAGCAGCCAAGTTACTAGAACGGAGACCCAGTACTTC
.,TRBV7-9,TRBJ1-1,.,CASSGGMGRAVNTEAFF,TGTGCCAGCAGCGGTGGTATGGGTAGGGCGGTGAACACTGAAGCTTTCTTT
.,TRBV28,TRBJ2-3,.,CASSLGGTDTQYF,TGTGCCAGCAGTTTGGGGGGCACAGATACGCAGTATTTT
TRBD1,TRBV7-2,TRBJ1-6,.,CASSFPRWTGAERSPLHF,TGTGCCAGCAGCTTCCCTCGTTGGACAGGGGCCGAGCGTTCACCCCTCCACTTT
.,TRBV29-1,TRBJ2-3,.,CSVGGLGVIDTQYF,TGCAGCGTTGGGGGTTTGGGAGTGATAGATACGCAGTATTTT
.,TRBV7-2,TRBJ1-1,.,CASSLSGDNTEAFF,TGTGCCAGCAGCTTAAGCGGGGACAACACTGAAGCTTTCTTT
TRBD1,TRBV6-5,TRBJ1-5,.,CASSPGRGHQPQHF,TGTGCCAGCAGCCCAGGCAGGGGGCATCAGCCCCAGCATTTT
.,TRBV3-1/TRBV3-2,TRBJ2-4,once,CASSQAGRAVRNIQYF,TGTGCCAGCAGCCAGGCGGGCCGGGCAGTTCGCAACATTCAGTACTTC